This is a list of T cell receptor beta chains from one sample in a study of Ad26.COV2.S vaccination and SARS-CoV-2 variants. This table comes from immunoSEQ multiplex PCR, and its TCRdb copy is limited to in-frame clones, with some not included. The data hold 400,000 to 500,000 clones, with roughly 89% observed a single time. The starting material was peripheral blood, obtained in a trial of Ad26.COV2.S vaccine versus placebo. These receptors came from a person between 18 and 65 years old who received the Ad26.COV2.S COVID-19 vaccine or a placebo. The CDR3 runs from the conserved cysteine through the conserved F or W. A D gene is named only where the DNA matches it firmly. The size of a clone is reported for some rows only, either as once, few or many, or as a class for expanded clones.

CDR3 DNA: TGTGCCAGCCGGAGTAGCGGGACTGAAGAGACCCAGTACTTC; CDR3 protein: CASRSSGTEETQYF; V gene: TRBV7-9; D gene: TRBD2; J gene: TRBJ2-5; clone size: .
CDR3 DNA: TGCGCCAGCAGCCCCCCGGCGGGGACGAATGAAAAACTGTTTTTT; CDR3 protein: CASSPPAGTNEKLFF; V gene: TRBV4-1; D gene: .; J gene: TRBJ1-4; clone size: once
CDR3 DNA: TGTGCCAGCAGTTCGATGTTCCCCGGACAGGAGTGGGATCAGCCCCAGCATTTT; CDR3 protein: CASSSMFPGQEWDQPQHF; V gene: TRBV28; D gene: TRBD1; J gene: TRBJ1-5; clone size: .
CDR3 DNA: TGTGCCAGCAGTGAAGTTTGGGTCTATAATTCACCCCTCCACTTT; CDR3 protein: CASSEVWVYNSPLHF; V gene: TRBV6-1; D gene: .; J gene: TRBJ1-6; clone size: .
CDR3 DNA: TGCAGCGTCCAAGAAATCGTGGGGGAAAAACTGTTTTTT; CDR3 protein: CSVQEIVGEKLFF; V gene: TRBV29-1; D gene: .; J gene: TRBJ1-4; clone size: .
CDR3 DNA: TGTGCCAGCAGCTTGTTGGGGGTAGCTAACTATGGCTACACCTTC; CDR3 protein: CASSLLGVANYGYTF; V gene: TRBV5-6; D gene: .; J gene: TRBJ1-2; clone size: .
CDR3 DNA: TGTGCCAGCAGTTTATCGTTCGGGAGGGACAATGAGCAGTTCTTC; CDR3 protein: CASSLSFGRDNEQFF; V gene: TRBV28; D gene: TRBD2; J gene: TRBJ2-1; clone size: .
CDR3 DNA: TGTGCCAGCAGCGTAAGTTTTGGTACGCAGTATTTT; CDR3 protein: CASSVSFGTQYF; V gene: TRBV9; D gene: .; J gene: TRBJ2-3; clone size: .
CDR3 DNA: TGTGCCAGCTCACCCGGGACAGGGACACCCTACGAGCAGTACTTC; CDR3 protein: CASSPGTGTPYEQYF; V gene: TRBV18; D gene: TRBD1; J gene: TRBJ2-7; clone size: .
CDR3 DNA: TGTGCCAGTTCCATCCGGGAGGGACATTCAGATACGCAGTATTTT; CDR3 protein: CASSIREGHSDTQYF; V gene: TRBV19; D gene: TRBD2; J gene: TRBJ2-3; clone size: once
CDR3 DNA: TGCGCCAGCAGCATGGGAGGGACAGAAGCCTATGGCTACACCTTC; CDR3 protein: CASSMGGTEAYGYTF; V gene: TRBV4-3; D gene: TRBD1; J gene: TRBJ1-2; clone size: .
CDR3 DNA: TGCGCCAGCAGCCCTGGGGGGGAGACCCAGTACTTC; CDR3 protein: CASSPGGETQYF; V gene: TRBV5-1; D gene: .; J gene: TRBJ2-5; clone size: .
CDR3 DNA: TGTGCCAGCAGCCAAGATTTCTCGCGCGGGCAAGAGACCCAGTACTTC; CDR3 protein: CASSQDFSRGQETQYF; V gene: TRBV4-2; D gene: .; J gene: TRBJ2-5; clone size: .
CDR3 DNA: TGTGCCAGTAGTAACAGGGGTTCACCCCTCCACTTT; CDR3 protein: CASSNRGSPLHF; V gene: TRBV19; D gene: TRBD1; J gene: TRBJ1-6; clone size: .
CDR3 DNA: TGTGCCAGCAGCTGGGGACTAGCGGGAGTGAGGAATGAGCAGTTCTTC; CDR3 protein: CASSWGLAGVRNEQFF; V gene: TRBV5-4; D gene: TRBD2; J gene: TRBJ2-1; clone size: .
CDR3 DNA: TGTGCCAGCAGCGTATCCCTCAGCGGGAGGGCCCCCTATCCCACAGGTCCCAGGGATACGCAGTATTTT; CDR3 protein: CASSVSLSGRAPYPTGPRDTQYF; V gene: TRBV9; D gene: TRBD2; J gene: TRBJ2-3; clone size: .
CDR3 DNA: TGTGCCAGCAGTTACGGACAGGGCTACGATGGCTACACCTTC; CDR3 protein: CASSYGQGYDGYTF; V gene: TRBV6-5; D gene: TRBD1; J gene: TRBJ1-2; clone size: few
CDR3 DNA: TGTGCCAGCAGGGCCCAGAGTAGTGGAAACACCATATATTTT; CDR3 protein: CASRAQSSGNTIYF; V gene: TRBV2; D gene: .; J gene: TRBJ1-3; clone size: .
CDR3 DNA: TGTGCCAGCAGCAATCAAATACCTACCAGGTCGCCCCAGCATTTT; CDR3 protein: CASSNQIPTRSPQHF; V gene: TRBV21-1; D gene: .; J gene: TRBJ1-5; clone size: .
CDR3 DNA: TGTGCCAGCAGCCAAGAACGCCGGGCAAAAGAGACCCAGTACTTC; CDR3 protein: CASSQERRAKETQYF; V gene: TRBV3-1/TRBV3-2; D gene: .; J gene: TRBJ2-5; clone size: .
CDR3 DNA: TGTGCCAGCAGTGAATACCCGGGACAGGTGACTGAAGCTTTCTTT; CDR3 protein: CASSEYPGQVTEAFF; V gene: TRBV25-1; D gene: TRBD1; J gene: TRBJ1-1; clone size: .
CDR3 DNA: TGCGCCAGCAGTCCTAGACAGGGGGCGAACCACGAGCAGTACTTC; CDR3 protein: CASSPRQGANHEQYF; V gene: TRBV5-1; D gene: TRBD1; J gene: TRBJ2-7; clone size: once
CDR3 DNA: TGTGCCAGTACCGAGCTCGGGGACACTGAAGCTTTCTTT; CDR3 protein: CASTELGDTEAFF; V gene: TRBV19; D gene: .; J gene: TRBJ1-1; clone size: .